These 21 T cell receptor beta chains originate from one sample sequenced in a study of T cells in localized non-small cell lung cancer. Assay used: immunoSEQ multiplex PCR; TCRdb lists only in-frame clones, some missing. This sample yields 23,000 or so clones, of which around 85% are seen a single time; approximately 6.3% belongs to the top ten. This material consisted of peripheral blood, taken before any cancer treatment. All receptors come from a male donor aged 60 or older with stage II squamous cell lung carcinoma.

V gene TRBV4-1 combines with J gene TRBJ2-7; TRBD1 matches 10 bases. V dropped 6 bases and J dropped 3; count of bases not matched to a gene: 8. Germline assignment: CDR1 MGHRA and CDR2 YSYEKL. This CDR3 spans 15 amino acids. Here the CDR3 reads CASSRTGQGLYEQYF. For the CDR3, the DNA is TGCGCCAGCAGTCGTACGGGACAGGGGCTCTACGAGCAGTACTTC.

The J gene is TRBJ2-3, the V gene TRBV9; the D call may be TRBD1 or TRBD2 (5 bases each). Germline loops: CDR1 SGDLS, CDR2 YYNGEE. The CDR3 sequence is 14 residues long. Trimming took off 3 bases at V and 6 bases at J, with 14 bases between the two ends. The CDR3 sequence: CASSAGTPGDTQYF. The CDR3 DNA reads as TGTGCCAGCAGCGCAGGGACCCCGGGGGATACGCAGTATTTT.

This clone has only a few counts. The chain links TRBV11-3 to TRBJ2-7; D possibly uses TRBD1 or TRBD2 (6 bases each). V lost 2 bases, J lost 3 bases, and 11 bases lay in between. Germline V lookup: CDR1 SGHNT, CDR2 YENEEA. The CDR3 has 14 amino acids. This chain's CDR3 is CASSLWGAHYEQYF. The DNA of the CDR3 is TGTGCCAGCAGCTTATGGGGGGCTCACTACGAGCAGTACTTC.

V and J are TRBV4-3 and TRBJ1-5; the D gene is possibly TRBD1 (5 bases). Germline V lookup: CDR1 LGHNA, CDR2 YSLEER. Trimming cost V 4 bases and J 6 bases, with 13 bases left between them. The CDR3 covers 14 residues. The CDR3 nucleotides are TGCGCCAGCAGCCGGACACTGGGCAGTCAGCCCCAGCATTTT. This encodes CASSRTLGSQPQHF.

The CDR3 sequence is CASSITGVNGYTF. CDR3 sequence (DNA): TGTGCCAGTAGTATTACAGGGGTTAATGGCTACACCTTC. The genes are TRBV19 and TRBJ1-2; 7 bases map to TRBD1. Germline loops: CDR1 LNHDA, CDR2 SQIVND (reference sequence). The J segment lost 6 bases and the V segment lost 3 bases, leaving 4 bases of the junction unmatched. The CDR3 totals 13 residues.

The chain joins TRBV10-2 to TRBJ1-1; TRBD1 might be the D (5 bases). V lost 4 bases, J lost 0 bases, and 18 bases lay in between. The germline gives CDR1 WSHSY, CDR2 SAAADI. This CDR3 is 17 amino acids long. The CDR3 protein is CASSGGTLVTVNTEAFF. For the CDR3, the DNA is TGCGCCAGCAGTGGGGGCACTTTAGTGACAGTGAACACTGAAGCTTTCTTT.

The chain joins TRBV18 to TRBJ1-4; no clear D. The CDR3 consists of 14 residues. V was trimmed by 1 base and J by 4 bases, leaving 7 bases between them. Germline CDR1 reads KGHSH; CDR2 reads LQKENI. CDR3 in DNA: TGTGCCAGCTCACCACAAACGGGTAATGAAAAACTGTTTTTT. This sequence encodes CASSPQTGNEKLFF.

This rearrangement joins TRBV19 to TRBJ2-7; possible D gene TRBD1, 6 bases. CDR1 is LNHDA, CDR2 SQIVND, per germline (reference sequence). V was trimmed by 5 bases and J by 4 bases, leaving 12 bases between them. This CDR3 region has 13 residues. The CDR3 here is CASSPGHPYEQYF. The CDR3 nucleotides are TGTGCCAGTAGTCCGGGACACCCTTACGAGCAGTACTTC.

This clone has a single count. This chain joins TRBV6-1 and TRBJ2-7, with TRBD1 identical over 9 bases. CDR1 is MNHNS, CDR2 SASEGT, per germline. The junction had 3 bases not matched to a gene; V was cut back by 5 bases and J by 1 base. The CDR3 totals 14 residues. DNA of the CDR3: TGTGCCAGCAGTCAGGACAGGGGATCCTACGAGCAGTACTTC. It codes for CASSQDRGSYEQYF.

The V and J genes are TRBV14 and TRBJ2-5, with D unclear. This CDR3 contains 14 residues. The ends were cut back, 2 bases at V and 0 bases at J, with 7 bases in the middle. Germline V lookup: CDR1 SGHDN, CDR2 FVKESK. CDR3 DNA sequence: TGTGCCAGCAGCCAATTGACCTACCAAGAGACCCAGTACTTC. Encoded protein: CASSQLTYQETQYF.

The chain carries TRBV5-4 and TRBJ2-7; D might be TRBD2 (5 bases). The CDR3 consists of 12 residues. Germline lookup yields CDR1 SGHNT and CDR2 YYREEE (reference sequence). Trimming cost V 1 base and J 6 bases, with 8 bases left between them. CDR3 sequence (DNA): TGTGCCAGCAGCTTGTATGGGAGCGAGCAGTACTTC. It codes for CASSLYGSEQYF.

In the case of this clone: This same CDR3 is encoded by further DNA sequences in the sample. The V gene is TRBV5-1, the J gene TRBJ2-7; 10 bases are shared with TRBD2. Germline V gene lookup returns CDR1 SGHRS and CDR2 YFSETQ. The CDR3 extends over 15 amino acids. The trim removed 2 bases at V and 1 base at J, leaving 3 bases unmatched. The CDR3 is CASSFSGGASYEQYF. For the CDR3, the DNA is TGCGCCAGCAGCTTCAGCGGGGGGGCTTCCTACGAGCAGTACTTC. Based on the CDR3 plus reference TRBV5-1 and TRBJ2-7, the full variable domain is KAGVTQTPRYLIKTRGQQVTLSCSPISGHRSVSWYQQTPGQGLQFLFEYFSETQRNKGNFPGRFSGRQFSNSRSEMNVSTLELGDSALYLCASSFSGGASYEQYFGPGTRLTVT.

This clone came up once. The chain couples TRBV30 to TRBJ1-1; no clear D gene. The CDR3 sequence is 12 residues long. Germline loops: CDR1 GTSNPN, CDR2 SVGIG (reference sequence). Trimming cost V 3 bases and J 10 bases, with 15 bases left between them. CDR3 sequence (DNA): TGTGCCTGGAGCCCAGGACCCGGTCGAGCTTTCTTT. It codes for CAWSPGPGRAFF.

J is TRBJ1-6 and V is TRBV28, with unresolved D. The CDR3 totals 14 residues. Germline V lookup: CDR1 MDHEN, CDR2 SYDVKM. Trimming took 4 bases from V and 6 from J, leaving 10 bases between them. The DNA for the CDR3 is TGTGCCAGCAGTTCGTCGCTGGGTAATTCACCCCTCCACTTT. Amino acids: CASSSSLGNSPLHF.

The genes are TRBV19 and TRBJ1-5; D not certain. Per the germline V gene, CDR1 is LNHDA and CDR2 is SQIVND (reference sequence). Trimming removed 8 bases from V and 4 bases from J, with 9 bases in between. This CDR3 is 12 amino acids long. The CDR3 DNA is TGTGCCAGTGGGGAGGGAAATCAGCCCCAGCATTTT. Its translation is CASGEGNQPQHF.

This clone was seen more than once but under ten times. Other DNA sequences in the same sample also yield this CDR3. CDR3 bases: TGTGCCAGCAGCTTGGAAACAGATACGCAGTATTTT. It is translated as CASSLETDTQYF. The chain employs TRBV5-4 and TRBJ2-3; D unclear. This CDR3 has 12 residues. V lost 0 bases to trimming and J lost 3 bases, with 2 bases between them. Germline CDR1 reads SGHNT; CDR2 reads YYREEE (reference sequence).

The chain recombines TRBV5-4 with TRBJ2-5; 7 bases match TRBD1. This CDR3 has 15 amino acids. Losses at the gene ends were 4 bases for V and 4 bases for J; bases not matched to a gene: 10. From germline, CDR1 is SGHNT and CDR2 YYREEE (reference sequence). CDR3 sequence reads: CASSKKDRVPETQYF. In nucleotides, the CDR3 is TGTGCCAGCAGCAAAAAAGACAGGGTACCAGAGACCCAGTACTTC.

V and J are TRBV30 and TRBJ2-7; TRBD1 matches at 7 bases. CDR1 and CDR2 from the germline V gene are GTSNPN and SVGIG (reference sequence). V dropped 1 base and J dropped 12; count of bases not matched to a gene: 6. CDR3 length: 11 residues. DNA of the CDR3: TGTGCCTGGAGTGCCATAGGGACAGCGTACTTC. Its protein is CAWSAIGTAYF.

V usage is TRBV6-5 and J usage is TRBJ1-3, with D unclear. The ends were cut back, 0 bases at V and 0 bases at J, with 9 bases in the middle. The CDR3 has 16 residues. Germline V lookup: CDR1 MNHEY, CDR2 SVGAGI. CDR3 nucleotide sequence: TGTGCCAGCAGTTACTCCCACTCAAGCTCTGGAAACACCATATATTTT. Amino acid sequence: CASSYSHSSSGNTIYF.

The CDR3 nucleotides read TGCGCCAGCAGCCAAGAGCTGAGGACTGAAGCTTTCTTT. As protein: CASSQELRTEAFF. The V gene is TRBV4-3, the J gene TRBJ1-1; D is undetermined. Trimming cost V 0 bases and J 5 bases, with 7 bases left between them. Per the germline V gene, CDR1 is LGHNA and CDR2 is YSLEER. The CDR3 length is 13 residues.

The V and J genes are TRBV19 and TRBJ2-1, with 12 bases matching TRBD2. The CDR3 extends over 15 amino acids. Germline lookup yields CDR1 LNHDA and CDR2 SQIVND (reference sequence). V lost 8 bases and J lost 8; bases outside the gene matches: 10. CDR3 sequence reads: CASAPSGRAADEQFF. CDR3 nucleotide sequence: TGTGCCAGTGCTCCTAGCGGGAGGGCCGCGGATGAGCAGTTCTTC.